The 9 T cell receptor beta chains in this list originate from one sample, sequenced in a study of blood T cell repertoires in COVID-19. Assay used: immunoSEQ multiplex PCR; TCRdb lists only in-frame clones, some missing. The sample has a few hundred thousand clones; roughly 84% are singletons. Material for sequencing was peripheral blood. These receptor sequences come from a woman in her sixties with acute or convalescent COVID-19.

The chain has TRBV18 and TRBJ1-1; TRBD1 might be the D (6 bases). Germline assignment: CDR1 KGHSH and CDR2 LQKENI. The CDR3 spans 14 residues. V was shortened by 0 bases and J by 7 bases, with 12 bases between the two germline ends. In DNA form, the CDR3 reads TGTGCCAGCTCACCACCGGACAGCTTTAGTGAAGCTTTCTTT. It translates to CASSPPDSFSEAFF.

The chain carries TRBV3-1 (or the pseudogene TRBV3-2) and TRBJ1-2, with 9 bases fitting TRBD1. The CDR3 spans 13 residues. Germline trimming cut 4 bases from V and 7 bases from J; bases unmatched to any gene: 4. Germline-derived CDR1 and CDR2 are LGHDT and YNNKEL (reference sequence). Here the CDR3 reads CASSLGQGPGYTF. The CDR3 region has the DNA TGTGCCAGCAGCCTAGGACAGGGGCCTGGCTACACCTTC.

V usage is TRBV11-2 and J usage is TRBJ1-1; unclear D gene. Germline-derived CDR1 and CDR2 are SGHAT and FQNNGV. CDR3 length equals 13 residues. V lost 5 bases to trimming and J lost 6 bases, with 13 bases between them. This chain's CDR3 is CASSRSGSAEAFF. The CDR3 nucleotides read TGTGCCAGCAGCCGGTCGGGGTCCGCTGAAGCTTTCTTT.

V is TRBV27 and J is TRBJ1-2; D is possibly TRBD1 (5 bases). Germline values: CDR1 MNHEY, CDR2 SMNVEV (reference sequence). Trimming cost V 6 bases and J 4 bases, with 9 bases left between them. This CDR3 is 12 amino acids long. As DNA, the CDR3 is TGTGCCAGCAGGGAGGGGACCTATGGCTACACCTTC. Translating gives CASREGTYGYTF.

The V and J genes are TRBV19 and TRBJ1-2, with 11 bases that match TRBD1. Per the germline V gene, CDR1 is LNHDA and CDR2 is SQIVND (reference sequence). The CDR3 covers 16 residues. V shed 7 bases, J shed 2 bases, and the junction held 9 bases outside the gene matches. The CDR3 bases are TGTGCCAGTAAAATGGGATGGACAGGGGGCAACTATGGCTACACCTTC. Translation gives CASKMGWTGGNYGYTF.

The chain uses TRBV5-5 and TRBJ2-3, with 7 bases lining up with TRBD2. Germline V CDR1 and CDR2: SGHKS, YYEKEE (reference sequence). CDR3 length: 16 residues. J lost 4 bases, V lost 4 bases, and 12 bases had no gene match. The CDR3 protein is CASSMNNAGVSDTQYF. DNA of the CDR3: TGTGCCAGCAGCATGAATAACGCGGGGGTATCAGATACGCAGTATTTT.

The chain couples TRBV7-2 to TRBJ1-4; D unclear. Germline-derived CDR1 and CDR2 are SGHTA and FQGNSA. Between the trimmed V and J ends, which lost 5 bases and 8 bases, there was a span of 12 bases. The CDR3 runs 13 residues. CDR3: CASSPFPGEKLFF. CDR3 in DNA: TGTGCCAGCAGCCCGTTTCCGGGGGAAAAACTGTTTTTT.

The chain has TRBV21-1 and TRBJ2-6; the table's D call, TRBD1, was not checked against the DNA. TRBV21-1 is recorded as a pseudogene. The CDR3 is 18 residues long. CDR3 DNA: TGTGCCAGCAGCAAAAGTTCGAACAGGGGATTTGGGGCCAACGTCCTGACTTTC. Protein product: CASSKSSNRGFGANVLTF.

This clone was picked up a small number of times. The rearrangement links TRBV2 to TRBJ1-2; 7 nucleotides agree with TRBD1. The germline gives CDR1 SNHLY, CDR2 FYNNEI. Trimming cost V 7 bases and J 5 bases; bases outside gene matches: 10. The CDR3 covers 14 residues. The CDR3: CASNSRQGEYGYTF. The CDR3, as DNA: TGTGCCAGCAACTCTAGACAGGGCGAGTATGGCTACACCTTC.